This T cell receptor (beta chain) was profiled in a study of T cell changes during pregnancy in multiple sclerosis. The repertoire was sequenced with immunoSEQ multiplex PCR; TCRdb's copy has only in-frame clones and lacks some. The top ten hold approximately 1.2% of the sample, which has approximately 54,000 clones, 75% to 95% seen once. Germline V gene data show CDR1 as KGHSH and CDR2 as LQKENI. Germline trimming cut 10 bases from V and 3 bases from J; bases unmatched to any gene: 8. This CDR3 is built from 13 residues. The chain is built from TRBV18 and TRBJ2-5; the match to TRBD1 covers 7 bases. This clonotype was sampled from a female donor in good health, enrolled as a control in a pregnancy study. This sample comprised peripheral blood, obtained after pregnancy. CDR3 in amino acids: CATLRDREETQYF. In DNA form, the CDR3 reads TGTGCCACACTCCGGGACAGAGAAGAGACCCAGTACTTC.